This T cell receptor (beta chain) was found in a study of blood T cells in healthy people across ages. A J-beta primer mix and a sample-barcoded 5' primer were used in a second PCR of roughly 7 to 12 cycles. The yield of each sample was at least 2.5 million CDR3-containing paired-end reads. Via MiXCR, TCRdb re-called the 5' RACE reads, giving one row per CDR3 protein. The sample has about a million distinct CDR3 sequences; roughly half are singletons. The germline gives CDR1 LGHDT, CDR2 YNNKEL (reference sequence). CDR3 size: 13 residues. Trimming stripped 1 base from V and 5 bases from J, with 8 bases between. This clonotype was observed a single time.

The sequence was collected from a woman aged 55-70 years in good health. The V gene is TRBV3-1, the J gene TRBJ1-1, with D uncertain. The sequencing input was blood. CDR3 in DNA: TGTGCCAGCAGCCAAGGCCTAACTACTGAAGCTTTCTTT. Encoded protein: CASSQGLTTEAFF. Full variable domain (outside the CDR3, taken from reference TRBV3-1 and TRBJ1-1): DTAVSQTPKYLVTQMGNDKSIKCEQNLGHDTMYWYKQDSKKFLKIMFSYNNKELIINETVPNRFSPKSPDKAHLNLHINSLELGDSAVYFCASSQGLTTEAFFGQGTRLTVV.